The present TCR beta chain was sequenced within a study of graft-versus-host responses after intestinal transplantation. As for the study in general: Isolated intestinal, liver-intestinal, or multivisceral transplants were what recipients had. The study gave all recipients anti-thymocyte globulin induction, then tacrolimus and steroids for two to three years. Points from the study as a whole: After transplant, early declines in HvG clones were associated with peak levels of circulating GvH clones. Recipient marrow showed GvH clones, some seen first in ileum or blood.

This clone showed up just once. Antigen specificity is unknown. Profiled with immunoSEQ multiplex PCR; TCRdb holds only in-frame clones, not every one. The sample carries about 84,000 clones, around 93% recorded once. Sample: unstimulated CD4+ T cells sorted from spleen or lymph node cells, taken before transplant. The receptor was isolated from a human donor who was the organ donor for an intestinal transplant.

The CDR3 sequence: CASSFTGKTSNQPQHF. In nucleotides, the CDR3 is TGTGCCAGCAGCTTTACAGGGAAAACTAGCAATCAGCCCCAGCATTTT. J is TRBJ1-5 and V is TRBV5-6; tentatively, D is TRBD1 (6 bases). Germline V CDR1 and CDR2: SGHDT, YYEEEE. V was clipped by 2 bases and J by 0 bases, with 12 bases between them. The CDR3 consists of 16 residues.